These T cell receptor beta chains were read from a single sample in a study of blood T cell repertoires in COVID-19. Libraries were prepared by immunoSEQ multiplex PCR; TCRdb keeps only in-frame clonotypes and omits some of them. The table has 100,000 to 150,000 clones, around 70% seen once. The sample taken for sequencing was peripheral blood. These receptor sequences come from a man aged 55 to 70 with acute or convalescent COVID-19. Both conserved end residues are part of each CDR3. Each record gives: J gene, CDR3 length, D gene, clone size, V gene, CDR3 protein, CDR3 DNA. A D gene is named only where the DNA matches it firmly. Size is omitted from some rows. Given values are once, few, many or a class for expanded clones.

J: TRBJ1-5; length: 14; D: TRBD1; size: .; V: TRBV5-1; CDR3: CASSGGQGRQPQHF; DNA: TGCGCCAGCAGCGGGGGACAGGGTCGGCAGCCCCAGCATTTT
J: TRBJ2-3; length: 17; D: TRBD2; size: few; V: TRBV20-1; CDR3: CSASISGRGWSTDTQYF; DNA: TGCAGTGCTAGTATTTCCGGGAGGGGGTGGAGCACAGATACGCAGTATTTT
J: TRBJ2-3; length: 17; D: .; size: .; V: TRBV14; CDR3: CASSQDLPGVVTDTQYF; DNA: TGTGCCAGCAGCCAAGATTTGCCGGGAGTTGTGACAGATACGCAGTATTTT
J: TRBJ2-1; length: 18; D: TRBD2; size: .; V: TRBV14; CDR3: CASSQEALVAGGLNEQFF; DNA: TGTGCCAGCAGCCAAGAAGCTCTCGTGGCGGGAGGGCTAAATGAGCAGTTCTTC
J: TRBJ2-1; length: 13; D: .; size: once; V: TRBV6-7; CDR3: CASSYLQANEQFF; DNA: TGTGCCAGCAGTTACTTACAGGCAAATGAGCAGTTCTTC
J: TRBJ2-7; length: 12; D: .; size: once; V: TRBV18; CDR3: CASSPGPVEQYF; DNA: TGTGCCAGCTCACCAGGGCCAGTCGAGCAGTACTTC
J: TRBJ2-1; length: 11; D: TRBD1; size: .; V: TRBV29-1; CDR3: CSVGQGFVQFF; DNA: TGCAGCGTAGGACAGGGTTTCGTGCAGTTCTTC
J: TRBJ2-3; length: 16; D: TRBD1; size: .; V: TRBV24-1; CDR3: CATSMSPGQGADTQYF; DNA: TGTGCCACCAGTATGTCGCCGGGACAGGGAGCAGATACGCAGTATTTT
J: TRBJ2-5; length: 16; D: TRBD1; size: once; V: TRBV2; CDR3: CASRSGTGGIRETQYF; DNA: TGTGCCAGCAGGTCCGGGACAGGGGGCATTCGAGAGACCCAGTACTTC
J: TRBJ1-6; length: 17; D: .; size: .; V: TRBV5-8; CDR3: CASNPVGISSYNSPLHF; DNA: TGTGCCAGCAACCCTGTCGGGATCAGCTCCTATAATTCACCCCTCCACTTT
J: TRBJ2-7; length: 14; D: .; size: .; V: TRBV5-6; CDR3: CASSSLQTYYEQYF; DNA: TGTGCCAGCAGCTCATTACAGACCTACTACGAGCAGTACTTC
J: TRBJ2-1; length: 17; D: TRBD2; size: .; V: TRBV6-1; CDR3: CASSEIHGAGGRNEQFF; DNA: TGTGCCAGCAGTGAAATTCACGGAGCGGGGGGGCGTAATGAGCAGTTCTTC
J: TRBJ2-7; length: 15; D: TRBD2; size: few; V: TRBV6-2/TRBV6-3; CDR3: CASSWRLAGASEQYF; DNA: TGTGCCAGCAGTTGGAGGCTAGCGGGAGCATCTGAGCAGTACTTC
J: TRBJ2-1; length: 15; D: .; size: .; V: TRBV24-1; CDR3: CATSKTLLNGNEQFF; DNA: TGTGCCACCAGCAAGACCCTCCTGAACGGGAATGAGCAGTTCTTC
J: TRBJ2-3; length: 12; D: .; size: .; V: TRBV7-6; CDR3: CASSLARDTQYF; DNA: TGTGCCAGCAGCTTAGCCAGAGATACGCAGTATTTT
J: TRBJ1-2; length: 14; D: .; size: .; V: TRBV5-1; CDR3: CASSLGGGGNGYTF; DNA: TGCGCCAGCAGCCTGGGCGGAGGAGGGAATGGCTACACCTTC
J: TRBJ2-2; length: 14; D: TRBD1; size: .; V: TRBV7-9; CDR3: CASSSRQGAGELFF; DNA: TGTGCCAGCAGCTCCCGACAGGGGGCCGGGGAGCTGTTTTTT
J: TRBJ2-3; length: 14; D: .; size: few; V: TRBV3-1/TRBV3-2; CDR3: CASSKQGSTDTQYF; DNA: TGTGCCAGCAGCAAACAGGGCTCGACAGATACGCAGTATTTT
J: TRBJ1-1; length: 13; D: TRBD1; size: .; V: TRBV6-5; CDR3: CASRMDRGTEAFF; DNA: TGTGCCAGCAGAATGGACAGGGGAACTGAAGCTTTCTTT
J: TRBJ1-1; length: 16; D: TRBD1; size: .; V: TRBV13; CDR3: CASSFRTGGDHTEAFF; DNA: TGTGCCAGCAGCTTCCGGACAGGGGGCGATCACACTGAAGCTTTCTTT
J: TRBJ2-7; length: 14; D: .; size: .; V: TRBV7-8; CDR3: CASSLVPGIYEQYF; DNA: TGTGCCAGCAGCTTAGTTCCAGGTATATACGAGCAGTACTTC
J: TRBJ1-1; length: 13; D: .; size: .; V: TRBV12-3/TRBV12-4; CDR3: CASSPFEGTEAFF; DNA: TGTGCCAGCAGTCCCTTTGAGGGCACTGAAGCTTTCTTT
J: TRBJ2-5; length: 16; D: TRBD2; size: .; V: TRBV19; CDR3: CASAGTSGSRGETQYF; DNA: TGTGCCAGTGCAGGGACTAGCGGGAGTAGGGGGGAGACCCAGTACTTC
J: TRBJ1-2; length: 15; D: .; size: .; V: TRBV9; CDR3: CASSLRDQGHYGYTF; DNA: TGTGCCAGCAGTCTTAGAGACCAGGGCCACTATGGCTACACCTTC
J: TRBJ1-5; length: 15; D: .; size: .; V: TRBV24-1; CDR3: CATSDRTAPNQPQHF; DNA: TGTGCCACCAGTGATAGGACTGCGCCCAATCAGCCCCAGCATTTT
J: TRBJ2-3; length: 14; D: .; size: few; V: TRBV25-1; CDR3: CASSWGVSTDTQYF; DNA: TGTGCCAGCAGTTGGGGGGTGAGCACAGATACGCAGTATTTT
J: TRBJ2-7; length: 13; D: .; size: .; V: TRBV27; CDR3: CASSLNRVSGQYF; DNA: TGTGCCAGCAGTCTCAACAGGGTTTCTGGGCAGTACTTC
J: TRBJ2-1; length: 16; D: TRBD2; size: once; V: TRBV19; CDR3: CASRLRAGVNYNEQFF; DNA: TGTGCCAGTAGACTTCGAGCGGGGGTTAACTACAATGAGCAGTTCTTC
J: TRBJ2-4; length: 14; D: .; size: .; V: TRBV19; CDR3: CASSAREAKNIQYF; DNA: TGTGCCAGTAGTGCCAGGGAAGCCAAAAACATTCAGTACTTC
J: TRBJ2-5; length: 17; D: TRBD2; size: .; V: TRBV18; CDR3: CASSQRLAGGTVETQYF; DNA: TGTGCCAGCTCACAAAGACTAGCGGGAGGGACTGTGGAGACCCAGTACTTC
J: TRBJ1-1; length: 18; D: TRBD1; size: few; V: TRBV2; CDR3: CASSEPRRTGSMNTEAFF; DNA: TGTGCCAGCAGTGAACCCCGACGGACAGGTAGCATGAACACTGAAGCTTTCTTT
J: TRBJ2-5; length: 17; D: TRBD2; size: .; V: TRBV5-6; CDR3: CASSSTGLAGPQETQYF; DNA: TGTGCCAGCAGCTCGACGGGACTAGCGGGGCCCCAAGAGACCCAGTACTTC
J: TRBJ2-5; length: 15; D: .; size: .; V: TRBV7-9; CDR3: CASSLSSGQQETQYF; DNA: TGTGCCAGCAGCTTATCTTCAGGACAGCAAGAGACCCAGTACTTC
J: TRBJ2-5; length: 15; D: TRBD2; size: once; V: TRBV10-3; CDR3: CAISEGLAGKETQYF; DNA: TGTGCCATCAGTGAAGGACTAGCGGGGAAAGAGACCCAGTACTTC
J: TRBJ1-2; length: 15; D: TRBD1; size: .; V: TRBV25-1; CDR3: CASSPAGQGIYGYTF; DNA: TGTGCCAGCAGTCCCGCTGGACAGGGGATCTATGGCTACACCTTC
J: TRBJ2-1; length: 11; D: .; size: .; V: TRBV10-3; CDR3: CAIKQEGEQFF; DNA: TGTGCCATCAAACAAGAGGGTGAGCAGTTCTTC
J: TRBJ2-1; length: 14; D: TRBD2; size: .; V: TRBV7-9; CDR3: CASSLGTTGNEQFF; DNA: TGTGCCAGCAGCCTTGGGACTACGGGGAATGAGCAGTTCTTC
J: TRBJ1-2; length: 14; D: .; size: .; V: TRBV28; CDR3: CASTFVRKNYGYTF; DNA: TGTGCCAGCACCTTCGTCAGGAAGAACTATGGCTACACCTTC
J: TRBJ1-2; length: 14; D: .; size: once; V: TRBV6-5; CDR3: CASSPGNANYGYTF; DNA: TGTGCCAGCAGCCCAGGGAATGCTAACTATGGCTACACCTTC
J: TRBJ2-5; length: 13; D: TRBD1; size: .; V: TRBV6-5; CDR3: CASSRGTVKTQYF; DNA: TGTGCCAGCAGTAGAGGGACAGTAAAGACCCAGTACTTC
J: TRBJ1-5; length: 17; D: TRBD1; size: few; V: TRBV27; CDR3: CASSLGTGLSSNQPQHF; DNA: TGTGCCAGCAGTCTCGGGACAGGGCTTTCAAGCAATCAGCCCCAGCATTTT
J: TRBJ2-1; length: 13; D: .; size: .; V: TRBV18; CDR3: CASSPLSTNEQFF; DNA: TGTGCCAGCTCACCCCTTAGCACCAATGAGCAGTTCTTC
J: TRBJ1-1; length: 17; D: .; size: .; V: TRBV27; CDR3: CASSLVAGNAMNTEAFF; DNA: TGTGCCAGCAGTTTAGTCGCAGGGAACGCCATGAACACTGAAGCTTTCTTT
J: TRBJ2-2; length: 15; D: TRBD1; size: .; V: TRBV5-1; CDR3: CASRSGTANTGELFF; DNA: TGCGCCAGCAGGTCCGGGACAGCGAACACCGGGGAGCTGTTTTTT
J: TRBJ2-2; length: 17; D: TRBD2; size: .; V: TRBV9; CDR3: CASSEGLAGVFAGELFF; DNA: TGTGCCAGCAGCGAAGGACTAGCGGGAGTGTTTGCCGGGGAGCTGTTTTTT
J: TRBJ1-2; length: 16; D: TRBD1; size: .; V: TRBV18; CDR3: CASSPQQGPGFEGYTF; DNA: TGTGCCAGCTCACCACAACAGGGGCCGGGCTTTGAGGGCTACACCTTC
J: TRBJ1-6; length: 12; D: .; size: .; V: TRBV6-5; CDR3: CASSYLNSPLHF; DNA: TGTGCCAGCAGTTACCTAAATTCACCCCTCCACTTT
J: TRBJ1-1; length: 13; D: .; size: .; V: TRBV5-6; CDR3: CASSDRTATEAFF; DNA: TGTGCCAGCAGCGACCGGACAGCCACTGAAGCTTTCTTT
J: TRBJ2-3; length: 15; D: TRBD2; size: .; V: TRBV7-8; CDR3: CASSRSGSNSDTQYF; DNA: TGTGCCAGCAGCCGAAGCGGGAGTAACTCAGATACGCAGTATTTT